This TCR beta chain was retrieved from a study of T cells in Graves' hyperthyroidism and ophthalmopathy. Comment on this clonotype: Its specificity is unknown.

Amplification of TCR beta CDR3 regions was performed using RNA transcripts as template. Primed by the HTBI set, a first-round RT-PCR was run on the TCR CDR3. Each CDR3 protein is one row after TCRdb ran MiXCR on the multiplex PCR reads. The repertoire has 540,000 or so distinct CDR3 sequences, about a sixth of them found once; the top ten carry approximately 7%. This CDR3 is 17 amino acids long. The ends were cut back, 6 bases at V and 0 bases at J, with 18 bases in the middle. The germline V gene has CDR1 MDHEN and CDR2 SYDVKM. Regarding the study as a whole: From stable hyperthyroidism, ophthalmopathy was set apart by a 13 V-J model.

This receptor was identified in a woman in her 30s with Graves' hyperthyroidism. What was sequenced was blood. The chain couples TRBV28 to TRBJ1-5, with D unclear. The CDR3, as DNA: TGTGCCAGCAGAACTTTTACAAGGTGGTATAGCAATCAGCCCCAGCATTTT. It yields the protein CASRTFTRWYSNQPQHF.